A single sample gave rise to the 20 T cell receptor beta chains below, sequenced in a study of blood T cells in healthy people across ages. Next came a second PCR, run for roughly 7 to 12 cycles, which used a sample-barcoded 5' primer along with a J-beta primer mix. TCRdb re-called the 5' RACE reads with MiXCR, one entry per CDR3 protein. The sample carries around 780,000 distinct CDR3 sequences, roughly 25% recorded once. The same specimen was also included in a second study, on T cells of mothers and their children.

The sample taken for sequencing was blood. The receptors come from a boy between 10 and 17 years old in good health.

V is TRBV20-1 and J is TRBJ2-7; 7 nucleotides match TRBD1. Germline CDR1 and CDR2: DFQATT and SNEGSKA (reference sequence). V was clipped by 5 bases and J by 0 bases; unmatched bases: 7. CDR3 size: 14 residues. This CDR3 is CSALGQSLSYEQYF. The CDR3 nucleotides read TGCAGTGCTTTGGGACAGTCCCTCTCCTACGAGCAGTACTTC.

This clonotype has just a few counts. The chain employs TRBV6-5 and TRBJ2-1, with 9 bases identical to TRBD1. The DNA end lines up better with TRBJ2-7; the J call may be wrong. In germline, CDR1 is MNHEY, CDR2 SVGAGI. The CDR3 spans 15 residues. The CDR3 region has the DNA TGTGCCAGCAGCCTGGGTGGGACAGGGACCTACGAGCAGTACTTC. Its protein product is CASSLGGTGTYEQYF.

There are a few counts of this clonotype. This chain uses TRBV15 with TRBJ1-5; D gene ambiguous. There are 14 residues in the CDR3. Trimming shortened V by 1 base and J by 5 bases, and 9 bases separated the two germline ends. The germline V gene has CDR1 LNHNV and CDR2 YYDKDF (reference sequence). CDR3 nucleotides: TGTGCCACCAGCAGAGGTGGGTCCCATCAGCCCCAGCATTTT. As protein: CATSRGGSHQPQHF.

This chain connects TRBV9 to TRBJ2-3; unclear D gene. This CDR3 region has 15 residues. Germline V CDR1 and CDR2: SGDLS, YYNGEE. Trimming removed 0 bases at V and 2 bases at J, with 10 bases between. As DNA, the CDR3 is TGTGCCAGCAGCGTAGAGCCGATCTACACAGATACGCAGTATTTT. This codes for CASSVEPIYTDTQYF.

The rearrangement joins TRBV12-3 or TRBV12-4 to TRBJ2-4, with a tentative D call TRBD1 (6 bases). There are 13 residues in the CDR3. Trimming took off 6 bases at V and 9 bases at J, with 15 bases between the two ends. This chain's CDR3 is CASSPARGGIQYF. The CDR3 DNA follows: TGTGCCAGCAGCCCCGCGCGAGGGGGCATTCAGTACTTC.

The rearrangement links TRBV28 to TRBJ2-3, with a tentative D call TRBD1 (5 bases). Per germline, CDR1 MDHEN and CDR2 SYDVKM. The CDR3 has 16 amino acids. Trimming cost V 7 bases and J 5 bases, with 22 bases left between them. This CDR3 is CASTFGGSRAGDTQYF. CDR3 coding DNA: TGTGCCAGCACCTTCGGCGGATCCAGGGCAGGAGATACGCAGTATTTT.

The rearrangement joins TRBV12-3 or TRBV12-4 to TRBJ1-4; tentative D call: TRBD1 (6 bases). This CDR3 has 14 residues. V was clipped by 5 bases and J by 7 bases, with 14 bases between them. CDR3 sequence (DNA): TGTGCCAGCAGTCCGGAGGACAGAGGTGAAAAACTGTTTTTT. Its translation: CASSPEDRGEKLFF.

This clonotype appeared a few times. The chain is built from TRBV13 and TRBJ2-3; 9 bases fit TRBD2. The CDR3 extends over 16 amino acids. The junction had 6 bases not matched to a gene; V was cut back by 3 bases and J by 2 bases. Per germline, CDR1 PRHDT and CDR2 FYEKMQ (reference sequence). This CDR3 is CASSLARGGPTDTQYF. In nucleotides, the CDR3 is TGTGCCAGCAGCTTGGCGCGGGGGGGCCCCACAGATACGCAGTATTTT.

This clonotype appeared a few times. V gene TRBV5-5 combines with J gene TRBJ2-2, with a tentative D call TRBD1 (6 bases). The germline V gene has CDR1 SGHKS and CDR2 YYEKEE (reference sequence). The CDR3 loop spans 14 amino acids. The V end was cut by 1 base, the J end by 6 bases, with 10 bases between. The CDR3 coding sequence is TGTGCCAGCAGCTTGACAGGGATAGCCGGGGAGCTGTTTTTT. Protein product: CASSLTGIAGELFF.

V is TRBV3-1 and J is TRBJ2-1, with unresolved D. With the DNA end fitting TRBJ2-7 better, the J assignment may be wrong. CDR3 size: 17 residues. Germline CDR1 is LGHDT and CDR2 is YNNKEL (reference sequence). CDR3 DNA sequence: TGTGCCAGCAGCCAATCCGGACGGTTCCCAAGCTCCTACGAGCAGTACTTC. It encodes CASSQSGRFPSSYEQYF.

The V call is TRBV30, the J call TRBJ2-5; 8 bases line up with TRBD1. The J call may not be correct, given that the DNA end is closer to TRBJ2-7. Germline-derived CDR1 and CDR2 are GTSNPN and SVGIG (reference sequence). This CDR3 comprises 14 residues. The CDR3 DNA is TGTGCCTGGAGCGGCGGACAGGGTACCTACGAGCAGTACTTC. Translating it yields CAWSGGQGTYEQYF.

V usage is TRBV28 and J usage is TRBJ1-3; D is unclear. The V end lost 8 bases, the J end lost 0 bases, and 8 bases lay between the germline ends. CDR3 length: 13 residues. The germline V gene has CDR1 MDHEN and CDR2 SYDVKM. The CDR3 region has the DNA TGTGCCAGCTTCACAAGCTCTGGAAACACCATATATTTT. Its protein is CASFTSSGNTIYF. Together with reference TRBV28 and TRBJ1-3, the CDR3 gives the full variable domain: DVKVTQSSRYLVKRTGEKVFLECVQDMDHENMFWYRQDPGLGLRLIYFSYDVKMKEKGDIPEGYSVSREKKERFSLILESASTNQTSMYLCASFTSSGNTIYFGEGSWLTVV.

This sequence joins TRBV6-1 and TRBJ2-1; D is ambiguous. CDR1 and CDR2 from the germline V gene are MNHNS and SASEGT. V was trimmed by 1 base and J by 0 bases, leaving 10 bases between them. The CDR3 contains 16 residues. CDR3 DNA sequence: TGTGCCAGCAGTGAAGGGACCGGCCGCTCCTACAATGAGCAGTTCTTC. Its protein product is CASSEGTGRSYNEQFF.

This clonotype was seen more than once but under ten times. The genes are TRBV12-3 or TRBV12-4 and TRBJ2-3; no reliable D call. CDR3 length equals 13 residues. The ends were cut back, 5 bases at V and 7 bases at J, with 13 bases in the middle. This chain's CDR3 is CASSLKDKNTQYF. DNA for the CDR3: TGTGCCAGCAGTCTAAAGGATAAGAATACGCAGTATTTT.

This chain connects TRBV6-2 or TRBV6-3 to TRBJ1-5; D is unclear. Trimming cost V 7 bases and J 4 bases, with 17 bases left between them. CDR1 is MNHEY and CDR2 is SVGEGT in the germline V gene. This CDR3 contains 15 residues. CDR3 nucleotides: TGTGCCAGCACCCAAGCGTGGGAGAAGAATCAGCCCCAGCATTTT. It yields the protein CASTQAWEKNQPQHF.

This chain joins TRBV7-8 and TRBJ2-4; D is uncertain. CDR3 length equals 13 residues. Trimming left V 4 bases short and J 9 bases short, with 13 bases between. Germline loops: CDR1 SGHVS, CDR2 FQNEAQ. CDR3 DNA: TGTGCCAGCAGCTCCCTCGACTGGGGCATTCAGTACTTC. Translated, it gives CASSSLDWGIQYF.

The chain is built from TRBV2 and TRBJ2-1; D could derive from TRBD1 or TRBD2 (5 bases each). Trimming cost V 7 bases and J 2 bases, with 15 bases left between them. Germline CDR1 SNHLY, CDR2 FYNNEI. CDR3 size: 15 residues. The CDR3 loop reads CASIVGGRTYNEQFF. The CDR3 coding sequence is TGTGCCAGCATTGTTGGGGGTCGGACCTACAATGAGCAGTTCTTC.

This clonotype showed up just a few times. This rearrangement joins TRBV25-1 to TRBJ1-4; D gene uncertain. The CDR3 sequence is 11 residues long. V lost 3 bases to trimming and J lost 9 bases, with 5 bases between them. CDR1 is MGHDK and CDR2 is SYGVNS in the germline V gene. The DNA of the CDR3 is TGTGCCAGCAGTGAGGGCCAAAAACTGTTTTTT. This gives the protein CASSEGQKLFF.

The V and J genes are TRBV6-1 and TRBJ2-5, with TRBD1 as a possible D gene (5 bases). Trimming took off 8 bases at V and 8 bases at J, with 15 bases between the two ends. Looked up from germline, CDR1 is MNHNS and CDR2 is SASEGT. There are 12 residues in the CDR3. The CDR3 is CASDKGPSTQYF. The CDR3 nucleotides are TGTGCCAGCGATAAGGGGCCGAGCACCCAGTACTTC.

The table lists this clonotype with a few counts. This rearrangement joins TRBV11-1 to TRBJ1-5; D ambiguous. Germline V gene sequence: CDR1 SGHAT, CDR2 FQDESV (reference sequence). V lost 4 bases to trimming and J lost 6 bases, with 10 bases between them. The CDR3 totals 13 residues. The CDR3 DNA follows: TGTGCCAGCAGCTCCGGTATAAGTCAGCCCCAGCATTTT. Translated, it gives CASSSGISQPQHF.